These T cell receptor beta chains were read from a single sample in a study of blood T cell repertoires in COVID-19. The table came from immunoSEQ multiplex PCR; TCRdb's copy has only in-frame clones and leaves some out. The sample records around 25,000 clones, under 90% being singletons. The specimen was peripheral blood. Receptors were obtained from a man aged 70 or older with acute or convalescent COVID-19. Both conserved end residues are part of each CDR3. D genes are given only for firm matches. Not every row has a clone size; where given, it reads once, few, many or a size class.

d_call j_call clone_size v_call cdr3_aa cdr3_nt
- TRBJ2-7 - TRBV6-5 CASRSMASSYEQYF TGTGCCAGCAGATCCATGGCTAGTTCCTACGAGCAGTACTTC
- TRBJ1-2 few TRBV29-1 CSVASGAGYTF TGCAGCGTTGCTTCGGGAGCTGGCTACACCTTC
- TRBJ1-2 - TRBV5-6 CASSFSDSRYGYTF TGTGCCAGCAGCTTCTCCGACAGTCGCTATGGCTACACCTTC
TRBD1 TRBJ1-5 - TRBV5-1 CASSPGDRNQPQHF TGCGCCAGCAGCCCCGGGGACAGGAATCAGCCCCAGCATTTT
- TRBJ1-1 - TRBV6-5 CASSIQASGGEAFF TGTGCCAGCAGTATACAGGCGTCAGGCGGTGAAGCTTTCTTT
- TRBJ1-1 - TRBV11-1 CASSLNGDTEAFF TGTGCCAGCAGCTTAAACGGAGACACTGAAGCTTTCTTT
TRBD2 TRBJ2-2 - TRBV4-2 CASSQENEASGGPGELFF TGTGCCAGCAGCCAAGAAAATGAGGCTAGCGGGGGCCCCGGGGAGCTGTTTTTT
TRBD1 TRBJ2-7 - TRBV10-1 CASSGGGRSSYEQYF TGCGCCAGCAGTGGAGGGGGCCGAAGCTCCTACGAGCAGTACTTC
TRBD1 TRBJ2-2 - TRBV18 CASSLPPGQGPRRSTGELFF TGTGCCAGCTCACTACCCCCGGGACAGGGACCCCGCAGATCCACCGGGGAGCTGTTTTTT
- TRBJ2-1 few TRBV5-1 CASSRDTEGNEQFF TGCGCCAGCAGTCGGGACACCGAAGGCAATGAGCAGTTCTTC
- TRBJ1-3 - TRBV3-1/TRBV3-2 CASSPDNSGNTIYF TGTGCCAGCAGCCCCGACAACTCTGGAAACACCATATATTTT
- TRBJ2-2 - TRBV5-1 CASSLSPGGDTGELFF TGCGCCAGCAGCTTGAGCCCGGGGGGCGACACCGGGGAGCTGTTTTTT
- TRBJ1-2 - TRBV29-1 CSVVRAGANYGYTF TGCAGCGTTGTCAGGGCAGGGGCTAACTATGGCTACACCTTC
TRBD2 TRBJ2-3 - TRBV19 CASSKVAGVATDTQYF TGTGCCAGTAGTAAGGTAGCGGGAGTGGCAACAGATACGCAGTATTTT
- TRBJ1-2 - TRBV7-9 CASSLDSYGYTF TGTGCCAGCAGCTTAGACAGTTACGGCTACACCTTC
TRBD1 TRBJ1-2 - TRBV6-2/TRBV6-3 CASSRQGTTYGYTF TGTGCCAGCAGTCGACAGGGGACAACATATGGCTACACCTTC
TRBD1 TRBJ1-1 - TRBV7-6 CASSLGQGITGNTEAFF TGTGCCAGCAGCCTGGGACAGGGAATAACGGGGAACACTGAAGCTTTCTTT
- TRBJ1-5 - TRBV10-3 CAISENGERSNQPQHF TGTGCCATCAGTGAGAACGGGGAGAGGAGCAATCAGCCCCAGCATTTT
TRBD1 TRBJ2-2 - TRBV5-4 CASSQGAGTGLDGELFF TGTGCCAGCAGCCAGGGAGCCGGGACAGGGCTTGACGGGGAGCTGTTTTTT
TRBD1 TRBJ2-1 - TRBV27 CASSRTGYNEQFF TGTGCCAGCAGTAGGACAGGTTACAATGAGCAGTTCTTC
TRBD2 TRBJ2-1 - TRBV9 CASSVGGSGDNEQFF TGTGCCAGCAGCGTAGGCGGTAGCGGGGACAATGAGCAGTTCTTC
TRBD1 TRBJ2-2 - TRBV27 CASRPTGGGELFF TGTGCCAGCAGGCCTACAGGGGGCGGGGAGCTGTTTTTT
- TRBJ2-1 - TRBV7-3 CASSSIRGNEQFF TGTGCCAGCAGCTCCATTCGGGGTAATGAGCAGTTCTTC
- TRBJ1-3 once TRBV11-2 CASSFGISGNTIYF TGTGCCAGCAGCTTCGGTATCTCTGGAAACACCATATATTTT
TRBD1 TRBJ1-2 - TRBV4-1 CASSQDQGDSGYGYTF TGCGCCAGCAGCCAAGATCAGGGGGATAGTGGCTATGGCTACACCTTC
TRBD1 TRBJ1-2 - TRBV5-1 CASSLGTGDTYGYTF TGCGCCAGCAGCCTAGGGACAGGGGATACCTATGGCTACACCTTC
- TRBJ1-3 - TRBV2 CATGGRGGNTIYF TGTGCCACGGGGGGGCGAGGCGGAAACACCATATATTTT
- TRBJ2-3 - TRBV10-3 CAISEIVGGRADTQYF TGTGCCATCAGTGAGATAGTGGGGGGGCGAGCAGATACGCAGTATTTT
- TRBJ2-5 - TRBV7-9 CASSSGVGETQYF TGTGCCAGCAGCTCGGGGGTAGGAGAGACCCAGTACTTC
- TRBJ1-1 - TRBV10-2 CAIKGGGEAFF TGCGCCATCAAGGGAGGTGGCGAAGCTTTCTTT
TRBD1 TRBJ1-3 - TRBV3-1/TRBV3-2 CASSPRDRAGNTIYF TGTGCCAGCAGCCCCCGGGACAGGGCCGGAAACACCATATATTTT